A few counts support the clone carrying this TCR beta chain. Antigen: not known. This entry is derived from a study of beta chain features in type 1 diabetes. Study results and caveats: Type 1 diabetes patients showed a moderate but significant shortening of TCRB CDR3s in all four CD4+ subsets. A PCR bias possibly favoring shorter templates would apply equally to patients and controls.

Sorting that relied on CD45RO/CCR7/CD25/CD127/CD95/CD27 yielded CD4+ naive, central memory, regulatory and stem cell-like memory cells. V shed 2 bases and J shed 3 bases, with 17 bases lying between them. Germline CDR1 and CDR2: GTSNPN and SVGIG (reference sequence). The CDR3 runs to 16 residues. Expressed TCRB transcripts were sequenced after all isolated RNA was converted to cDNA. Clones were sequenced by immunoSEQ multiplex PCR, and TCRdb holds only the in-frame ones, with some missing. The table includes about 710,000 clones, 11% to 15% detected once. The gene calls are TRBV30 and TRBJ2-1, with a weak D call TRBD2 (5 bases). Specimen: naive CD4+ T cells from blood. This TCR was sampled from a man aged 18 to 29 with type 1 diabetes. CDR3 region: CAWSPSSSPSYNEQFF. CDR3 in DNA: TGTGCCTGGAGTCCCTCTAGCAGCCCAAGCTACAATGAGCAGTTCTTC.